Following are 30 T cell receptor beta chains from one sample sequenced in a study of regulatory T cells in long-lasting Graves disease. Arm-PCR of CDR3 regions and iRepertoire HTBI primers were the basis on which TCR beta libraries were built. TCRdb re-called the multiplex PCR reads with MiXCR, one entry per CDR3 protein. The table includes roughly 380,000 distinct CDR3 sequences, 16% detected once. The time point: newly diagnosed GD, antithyroid drugs for less than 3 months. PBMC RNA served as the TCR library source. These data also featured in a second study, about T cells in Graves' hyperthyroidism and ophthalmopathy.

The sequenced sample was peripheral blood mononuclear cells (PBMCs), obtained at new diagnosis, from a patient treated with antithyroid drugs. All receptors come from a man aged 40-55 years with Graves disease.

At least ten counts were recorded for this clonotype. The rearrangement links TRBV20-1 to TRBJ1-3, with 7 bases fitting TRBD1. Trimming at V came to 0 bases and at J to 2 bases, leaving 4 bases not matched to a gene. CDR1 is DFQATT and CDR2 is SNEGSKA in the germline V gene (reference sequence). There are 15 residues in the CDR3. Written as DNA, the CDR3 is TGCAGTGCTAGAGAATTGCAGGGGGCTGGAAACACCATATATTTT. This codes for CSARELQGAGNTIYF.

V is TRBV9 and J is TRBJ1-1; 7 positions match TRBD1. Germline V gene lookup returns CDR1 SGDLS and CDR2 YYNGEE. Losses at the gene ends were 3 bases for V and 1 base for J; bases not matched to a gene: 9. CDR3 size: 16 residues. The CDR3 sequence is CASSADREVANTEAFF. The CDR3 DNA reads as TGTGCCAGCAGCGCAGACAGGGAAGTGGCGAACACTGAAGCTTTCTTT.

Ten or more counts support this clonotype. The chain links TRBV20-1 to TRBJ2-1; D uncertain. The CDR3 runs 14 residues. Germline V gene lookup returns CDR1 DFQATT and CDR2 SNEGSKA (reference sequence). V shed 2 bases and J shed 4 bases, with 12 bases lying between them. The DNA for the CDR3 is TGCAGTGCTAGATTGGTGTATTTTTACAATGAGCAGTTCTTC. This codes for CSARLVYFYNEQFF.

At least ten counts were recorded for this clonotype. The rearrangement links TRBV7-2 to TRBJ2-7; D unresolved. V dropped 5 bases and J dropped 3 bases, with 11 bases sitting between them. The CDR3 consists of 13 residues. Germline V CDR1 and CDR2: SGHTA, FQGNSA. CDR3 nucleotide sequence: TGTGCCAGCAGCCCTACCGGCTTCTACGAGCAGTACTTC. Its protein product is CASSPTGFYEQYF.

This clonotype was observed a few times. The chain recombines TRBV6-1 with TRBJ1-5; D is uncertain. The length of the CDR3 is 13 residues. The V end lost 7 bases, the J end lost 4 bases, and 11 bases lay between the germline ends. Germline CDR1 is MNHNS and CDR2 is SASEGT. CDR3 residues: CASTIGMNQPQHF. DNA for the CDR3: TGTGCCAGCACCATTGGGATGAATCAGCCCCAGCATTTT.

Worth noting for this clonotype: With only one base between it and a far larger clone, this is likely a read error. The chain is built from TRBV6-2 or TRBV6-3 and TRBJ2-1, with TRBD1 matching over 9 bases. Germline-derived CDR1 and CDR2 are MNHEY and SVGEGT. Losses at the gene ends were 1 base for V and 11 bases for J; bases not matched to a gene: 9. There are 15 residues in the CDR3. The CDR3 region has the DNA TGTGCCAGCAGTTACTATCGAGGGGGACAGGGTCAGCAGTTCTTC. Protein: CASSYYRGGQGQQFF.

This chain connects TRBV4-1 to TRBJ2-7; D not certain. The CDR3 contains 13 residues. Trimming removed 1 base from V and 3 bases from J, with 7 bases in between. Germline loops: CDR1 MGHRA, CDR2 YSYEKL. In DNA, the CDR3 is TGCGCCAGCAGCCAAGTCAAGAGCTACGAGCAGTACTTC. This gives the protein CASSQVKSYEQYF.

This clonotype was counted ten times or more. This chain links TRBV4-1 with TRBJ1-1, with D uncertain. The CDR3 sequence is 13 residues long. Trimming removed 0 bases from V and 5 bases from J, with 7 bases in between. Per the germline V gene, CDR1 is MGHRA and CDR2 is YSYEKL. CDR3: CASSQDWGTEAFF. In nucleotides, the CDR3 is TGCGCCAGCAGCCAAGATTGGGGAACTGAAGCTTTCTTT.

Ten or more counts support this clonotype. J is TRBJ2-5 and V is TRBV10-2; 10 bases match TRBD2. Germline V lookup: CDR1 WSHSY, CDR2 SAAADI. This CDR3 is built from 18 residues. Trimming took 0 bases from V and 5 from J; bases not matched to a gene: 12. This CDR3 is CASSESNGVLAGVETQYF. The DNA of the CDR3 is TGCGCCAGCAGTGAGTCGAATGGGGTGCTAGCGGGGGTGGAGACCCAGTACTTC.

This clonotype has only a few counts. The chain joins TRBV5-1 to TRBJ1-4; maybe TRBD1 (5 bases). This CDR3 is 14 amino acids long. Per the germline V gene, CDR1 is SGHRS and CDR2 is YFSETQ. V lost 0 bases and J 2 bases, leaving 5 bases between the germline ends. The CDR3 nucleotides are TGCGCCAGCAGCTTGGGACAGACTAATGAAAAACTGTTTTTT. Protein: CASSLGQTNEKLFF.

This clonotype was observed many times. The chain joins TRBV15 to TRBJ2-7; D remains unclear. Germline-derived CDR1 and CDR2 are LNHNV and YYDKDF (reference sequence). V lost 0 bases and J 5 bases, leaving 11 bases between the germline ends. The CDR3 loop spans 14 amino acids. The CDR3 here is CATSRDQAGHEQYF. As DNA, the CDR3 is TGTGCCACCAGCAGAGATCAGGCAGGCCACGAGCAGTACTTC.

The genes are TRBV5-4 and TRBJ2-5, with D perhaps matching TRBD2 (5 bases). The CDR3 consists of 14 residues. Trimming cost V 4 bases and J 0 bases, with 10 bases left between them. Per germline, CDR1 SGHNT and CDR2 YYREEE (reference sequence). The CDR3 spells CASSQGLYQETQYF. The DNA for the CDR3 is TGTGCCAGCAGCCAAGGACTGTACCAAGAGACCCAGTACTTC.

This clonotype was seen many times. Here the CDR3 reads CASSGKAGGRRNTGELFF. The CDR3 nucleotides read TGTGCCAGCAGCGGCAAGGCGGGGGGCCGGAGGAACACCGGGGAGCTGTTTTTT. This sequence joins TRBV11-1 and TRBJ2-2; 8 nucleotides agree with TRBD2. CDR1 and CDR2 (germline): SGHAT, FQDESV (reference sequence). Trimming removed 5 bases from V and 1 base from J; junction bases left unmatched: 12. CDR3 length equals 18 residues.

This clonotype appeared a few times. The J gene is TRBJ2-5, the V gene TRBV24-1, with 7 bases aligning to TRBD2. CDR1 is KGHDR and CDR2 is SFDVKD in the germline V gene. V was clipped by 6 bases and J by 7 bases; unmatched bases: 22. This CDR3 has 18 amino acids. DNA for the CDR3: TGTGCCACCAGTACCCCTTTTGCGGGGGAGAAGAGCCCAAGGACCCAGTACTTC. It specifies CATSTPFAGEKSPRTQYF.

Points on this clonotype: This may stem from a read error, because a much larger clone lies one nucleotide away. The chain recombines TRBV7-9 with TRBJ2-4; D is uncertain. The CDR3 runs to 15 residues. Germline values: CDR1 SEHNR, CDR2 FQNEAQ (reference sequence). In DNA form, the CDR3 reads TGTGCCAGCAGCTCCCAGACGGTAGCCAAAAGCATTCAGTACTTC. The encoded protein is CASSSQTVAKSIQYF.

Many counts were recorded for this clonotype. The rearrangement uses TRBV24-1 and TRBJ1-5, with no clear D. The CDR3 extends over 14 amino acids. Trimming shortened V by 3 bases and J by 5 bases, and 10 bases separated the two germline ends. The germline V gene encodes CDR1 KGHDR and CDR2 SFDVKD. Here the CDR3 DNA reads TGTGCCACCAGTGATCCAGGAAGGGATCAGCCCCAGCATTTT. It translates to CATSDPGRDQPQHF.

This clonotype was seen ten or more times. This chain uses TRBV6-2 or TRBV6-3 with TRBJ2-5, with TRBD2 identical over 12 bases. With V trimmed by 0 bases and J by 5 bases, 7 bases remained unmatched. This CDR3 has 17 residues. Germline-derived CDR1 and CDR2 are MNHEY and SVGEGT. CDR3: CASSYSASGGAGETQYF. CDR3 DNA sequence: TGTGCCAGCAGTTACTCGGCTAGCGGGGGGGCCGGGGAGACCCAGTACTTC.

This clonotype was counted at least ten times. The V call is TRBV5-1, the J call TRBJ1-5; D perhaps matches TRBD1 (6 bases). Trimming pared 0 bases from V and 5 bases from J, leaving 12 bases between. Germline-derived CDR1 and CDR2 are SGHRS and YFSETQ. This CDR3 is 15 amino acids long. CDR3 bases: TGCGCCAGCAGCTTGGAGGGGGATAGGTATCAGCCCCAGCATTTT. It codes for CASSLEGDRYQPQHF.

This clonotype was seen at least ten times. The V call is TRBV6-1, the J call TRBJ1-1; D is ambiguous. Germline loops: CDR1 MNHNS, CDR2 SASEGT. This CDR3 is 13 amino acids long. V shed 2 bases and J shed 2 bases, with 6 bases lying between them. The CDR3 DNA reads as TGTGCCAGCAGTGAACGAAGTAACACTGAAGCTTTCTTT. Protein sequence: CASSERSNTEAFF.

This clonotype has only a few counts. The gene calls are TRBV15 and TRBJ1-5, with no clear D. Trimming took 0 bases from V and 7 from J, leaving 7 bases between them. Germline V CDR1 and CDR2: LNHNV, YYDKDF (reference sequence). This CDR3 has 13 amino acids. CDR3 in DNA: TGTGCCACCAGCAGAGATAATCAGCAGCCCCAGCATTTT. It specifies CATSRDNQQPQHF.

This clonotype showed up many times. The chain recombines TRBV6-1 with TRBJ1-1; 11 bases line up with TRBD1. CDR1 MNHNS and CDR2 SASEGT come from the germline V gene. The CDR3 is made up of 15 amino acids. Trimming at V came to 5 bases and at J to 4 bases, leaving 6 bases not matched to a gene. This chain's CDR3 is CASSIGQGAITEAFF. CDR3 coding DNA: TGTGCCAGCAGTATCGGACAGGGGGCGATCACTGAAGCTTTCTTT.

The table lists this clonotype with many counts. The V gene is TRBV6-1, the J gene TRBJ2-2; 12 bases line up with TRBD1. J gave up 7 bases and V 5 bases, and 5 bases lay outside the gene matches. The CDR3 sequence is 15 residues long. CDR1 is MNHNS and CDR2 is SASEGT in the germline V gene. As DNA, the CDR3 is TGTGCCAGCAGTCAGGGACAGGGGGCGGTCGGGGAGCTGTTTTTT. It yields the protein CASSQGQGAVGELFF.

The rearrangement joins TRBV29-1 to TRBJ2-3, with D possibly TRBD1 on 6 matching bases. CDR3 length: 13 residues. The germline V gene encodes CDR1 SQVTM and CDR2 ANQGSEA. V dropped 4 bases and J dropped 3 bases, with 11 bases sitting between them. As DNA, the CDR3 is TGCAGCGTTGGGGGGACAATTACAGATACGCAGTATTTT. Its protein product is CSVGGTITDTQYF.

This clonotype was counted ten times or more. This sequence joins TRBV29-1 and TRBJ2-1; 11 nucleotides agree with TRBD2. The CDR3 has 13 residues. V lost 1 base to trimming and J lost 15 bases; unmatched junction nucleotides: 8. Germline CDR1 reads SQVTM; CDR2 reads ANQGSEA. The CDR3 DNA sequence: TGCAGCGTTGAAGTTAGCGGGGGGGCAGGTCGGTTCTTC. It specifies CSVEVSGGAGRFF.

This clonotype showed up many times. The chain couples TRBV20-1 to TRBJ2-5; D gene uncertain. CDR1 DFQATT and CDR2 SNEGSKA come from the germline V gene (reference sequence). The germline V and J ends were trimmed by 0 bases and 0 bases, with 11 bases remaining between them. The CDR3 totals 15 residues. DNA of the CDR3: TGCAGTGCTAGAGATCTTTTACAACACCAAGAGACCCAGTACTTC. Protein product: CSARDLLQHQETQYF.

This clonotype was seen ten or more times. V and J are TRBV2 and TRBJ2-5, with 8 bases matching TRBD2. V shed 6 bases, J shed 4 bases, and the junction held 7 bases outside the gene matches. In germline, CDR1 is SNHLY, CDR2 FYNNEI. The CDR3 runs 14 residues. CDR3 DNA: TGTGCCAGCAGGGTAGACACTAGCGGAGAGACCCAGTACTTC. Translated: CASRVDTSGETQYF. Variable domain in full (rest from reference TRBV2 and TRBJ2-5): EPEVTQTPSHQVTQMGQEVILRCVPISNHLYFYWYRQILGQKVEFLVSFYNNEISEKSEIFDDQFSVERPDGSNFTLKIRSTKLEDSAMYFCASRVDTSGETQYFGPGTRLLVL.

This clonotype was seen ten or more times. The chain couples TRBV12-5 to TRBJ1-1; D is possibly TRBD1 (6 bases). Germline lookup yields CDR1 LGHNT and CDR2 FRNRAP. V was trimmed by 8 bases and J by 3 bases, leaving 13 bases between them. CDR3 size: 13 residues. The CDR3 loop reads CASRGQTHTEAFF. The CDR3 region has the DNA TGTGCTAGTAGAGGACAGACGCACACTGAAGCTTTCTTT.

Worth noting for this clonotype: A far larger clone is off by one base, so a read error is likely. The chain is built from TRBV7-9 and TRBJ2-5, with TRBD2 identical over 12 bases. The CDR3 sequence is 16 residues long. Germline values: CDR1 SEHNR, CDR2 FQNEAQ (reference sequence). V dropped 5 bases and J dropped 11; count of bases not matched to a gene: 15. Written as DNA, the CDR3 is TGTGCCAGCAGCCTCCGACTAGCGGGGGCGGAGGGTGAGCAGTACTTC. Its protein product is CASSLRLAGAEGEQYF.

This clonotype was detected only a few times. Because it lacks the conserved phenylalanine or tryptophan at the end, this CDR3 is likely a read error. V gene TRBV5-1 combines with J gene TRBJ2-5; TRBD2 matches 8 bases. V dropped 2 bases and J dropped 5; count of bases not matched to a gene: 8. Looked up from germline, CDR1 is SGHRS and CDR2 is YFSETQ. The CDR3 consists of 15 residues. The CDR3 protein is CASSFGGTGGETQYL. CDR3 DNA sequence: TGCGCCAGCAGCTTTGGCGGGACGGGAGGGGAGACCCAGTACCTC.

This clonotype was seen many times. The chain carries TRBV2 and TRBJ1-6; D is unresolved. V shed 8 bases and J shed 4 bases, with 12 bases lying between them. The CDR3 is made up of 14 amino acids. Germline lookup yields CDR1 SNHLY and CDR2 FYNNEI. Written as DNA, the CDR3 is TGTGCCAGCGGCCGAGCGCCATATAATTCACCCCTCCACTTT. Translation: CASGRAPYNSPLHF.